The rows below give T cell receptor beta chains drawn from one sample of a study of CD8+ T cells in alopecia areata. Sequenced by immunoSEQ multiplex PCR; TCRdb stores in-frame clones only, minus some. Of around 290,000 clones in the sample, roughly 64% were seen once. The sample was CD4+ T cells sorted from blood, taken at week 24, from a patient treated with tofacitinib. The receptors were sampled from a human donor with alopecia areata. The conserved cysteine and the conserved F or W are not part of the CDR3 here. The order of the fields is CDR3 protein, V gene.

ASSRDMGYSPLH	TRBV2
ASSLYPGANYGYT	TRBV7-9
ASSSGLQLAQY	TRBV28
ASSQALAGGLSEQF	TRBV4-2
ASSQETQY	TRBV28
ASSEPGLAGRGVQY	TRBV25-1
ASSPGGGETQY	TRBV7-2
ASSESLDGSYEQY	TRBV6-1
SVEGWLMQGDLDTQY	TRBV29-1
SVAGSGANVLT	TRBV29-1
ASSEVGEKLF	TRBV2
AWDRGAGKTEAF	TRBV30
ASSASSYSKNIQY	TRBV2
ATSPADSYGYT	TRBV15
ASSLHYEQY	TRBV6-5
ASSSLRTSGGQETQY	TRBV7-2
SVGGRAEANYGYT	TRBV29-1
ASSLDLGTEAF	TRBV7-2
SLRGTGTQY	TRBV29-1
ASIRGESGNTIY	TRBV6-1
SVETPQGSTDTQY	TRBV29-1
ATSRIGTGLQETQY	TRBV15
ASRPQGAGEQY	TRBV2
ARHGQGDLGCNSPLH	TRBV25-1
ASSALGTEGNEQF	TRBV2
ASSLEPEETQY	TRBV7-2